The subject of this entry is one T cell receptor beta chain. Its specificity is not known. CDR3 length: 17 amino acids. Trimming removed 2 bases from V and 6 bases from J, with 21 bases in between. In germline, CDR1 is SGDLS, CDR2 YYNGEE. This entry belongs to a study of radiotherapy plus CTLA-4 blockade in lung cancer. Whole-study findings and limits: Tumor-origin TCR clones grew in blood after radiotherapy plus ipilimumab.

Method: immunoSEQ multiplex PCR; TCRdb's copy keeps in-frame clones and lacks some. Of 56,000 or so clones listed, around 85% were seen once; the top ten hold roughly 17%. The receptor was derived from a human donor with non-small cell lung cancer who had a complete response to radiotherapy plus ipilimumab. V usage is TRBV9 and J usage is TRBJ1-3; D ambiguous. The sample here was peripheral blood, taken from a patient treated with radiotherapy plus ipilimumab. For the CDR3, the DNA is TGTGCCAGCAGCGTTGACGGCAGTACCCGGCGGGAAAACACCATATATTTT. This sequence encodes CASSVDGSTRRENTIYF.